This T cell receptor (beta chain) was recorded in a study of regulatory T cells in long-lasting Graves disease. The sample's time point: persistent/refractory GD, antithyroid drugs over 5 years with positive TRAb. The TCR library was made from RNA that had been extracted from PBMCs in TRIzol. This clonotype was seen more than once but under ten times. Antigen: not known. Overall study findings and caveats: The study found lower TCR diversity in persistent Graves' patients than in newly diagnosed ones.

Sequencing libraries for TCR beta were prepared with iRepertoire HTBI primers and Arm-PCR of CDR3 regions. TCRdb processed the multiplex PCR reads anew with MiXCR; each CDR3 protein has one entry. The repertoire holds around 500,000 distinct CDR3 sequences, with less than 25% as singletons. This TCR derives from a female donor with Graves disease. Sample: peripheral blood mononuclear cells (PBMCs), taken when the disease was refractory, from a patient treated with antithyroid drugs.

CDR3 amino acids: CASRQGGTAEQFF. The CDR3 region has the DNA TGTGCCAGCAGGCAGGGGGGGACGGCGGAGCAGTTCTTC. The chain is built from TRBV28 and TRBJ2-1; D possibly matches TRBD1 or TRBD2 (7 bases each). Trimming removed 6 bases at V and 10 bases at J, with 16 bases between. The germline V gene has CDR1 MDHEN and CDR2 SYDVKM. The CDR3 is 13 residues long.